This T cell receptor (beta chain) was profiled in a study of CD8 T cells in Susac syndrome. The junction had 6 bases not matched to a gene; V was cut back by 1 base and J by 3 bases. The CDR3 has 16 residues. CDR1 and CDR2 from the germline V gene are MGHRA and YSYEKL. Blood CD8+ and CD4+ T cells underwent high-throughput TCR beta sequencing. The patients who served as multiple sclerosis controls were treatment-naive and had stable or active relapsing-remitting disease that fulfilled the revised McDonald criteria. Negative isolation yielded CD4+ and CD8+ T cells, and FACS enriched TEMRA cells. A quantity of roughly 0.5 to 1 ug RNA underwent reverse transcription using random hexamers. Coverage of TCR beta CDR3 amplification by immunoSEQ multiplex PCR extended to 54 Vbeta and 13 Jbeta. TCRdb recomputed calls from the immunoSEQ multiplex PCR reads with MiXCR, one row per CDR3 protein. This sample has roughly 120,000 distinct CDR3 sequences; 85% to 95% occur once, and the top ten carry roughly 0.3%.

Sequenced sample: CD8+ T cells from PBMCs. V is TRBV4-1 and J is TRBJ2-1; 7 bases line up with TRBD2. The sequence was collected from a human donor with multiple sclerosis. The CDR3 DNA reads as TGCGCCAGCAGCCAAGTTTCTAGCGGCCTCTACAATGAGCAGTTCTTC. This codes for CASSQVSSGLYNEQFF.